This T cell receptor beta chain originates from a study of blood T cell repertoires in COVID-19. Whole-study context: Samples came from the United States, Italy and Spain, spanning acute and convalescent COVID-19. T cells, B-cell-depleted T cells, or PBMCs provided the cDNA or gDNA that served as material.

In the original workflow: Amplified reference gene primers provided the basis for estimating nucleated cell counts. Some clones are missing from TCRdb's copy, which holds only in-frame ones; the method was immunoSEQ multiplex PCR. D and trimming come from the DNA, and the V and J calls and clone size come from that table. The sample yields 50,000 to 65,000 clones, around 83% seen once. The CDR3 totals 18 residues. Germline V lookup: CDR1 SGHVS, CDR2 FNYEAQ. With 2 bases clipped from V and 1 base from J, the junction kept 7 bases outside the gene matches. Sample: peripheral blood. This chain uses TRBV7-6 with TRBJ2-1; 11 bases map to TRBD2. This clonotype was obtained from a human donor in a cohort sampled during active COVID-19. The CDR3 here is CASSLLAGGQWSYNEQFF. The CDR3 nucleotides are TGTGCCAGCAGCTTACTAGCGGGGGGCCAGTGGTCCTACAATGAGCAGTTCTTC.